This T cell receptor beta chain comes out of a study of control samples from healthy donors and cancer patients (TCRdb year 2020). V loses 5 bases, J loses 0 bases, and the germline ends lie 11 bases apart. CDR3 length: 14 amino acids, cysteine to phenylalanine. Only the CDR3 DNA stays, 42 bases, in frame from base 1. CDR1 GTSNPN and CDR2 SVGIG were looked up in the germline V gene (reference sequence). Receptor amplification or capture employed the immunoSEQ multiplex PCR assay. Entries here come from immuneACCESS through TCRdb and include only in-frame sequences with V and J called. Some clones fail to appear in such tables; in the studies checked, an unresolved V gene covers under half of the shortfall, and the cause of the remainder is unknown. The sample includes about 53,000 clones, with around 90% observed a single time. The top ten clones comprise about 14% of the sample. As regards this clone: Its specific antigen is unknown. Base qualities are missing; no much larger clone stands one base away.

Here the chain combines TRBV30 and TRBJ1-3, with a tentative D gene TRBD1 over 6 matching bases. This receptor was taken from a man aged 60-69 years with head and neck cancer. Sequencing was done on a sample of PBMCs. The CDR3 reads as follows: CAWEGHRSGNTIYF. The nucleotide sequence is TGTGCCTGGGAGGGACACCGCTCTGGAAACACCATATATTTT.